This T cell receptor beta chain was captured in a study of shared clonotypes between healthy human individuals. A split of CD4+ cells into CD45RA+ naive and CD45RA-negative memory subsets was performed. TCRdb's copy holds only in-frame clones and misses some; the assay was immunoSEQ multiplex PCR. The data show 2.5 million or so clones, more than 80% seen once. The CDR3 contains 16 residues. CDR1 SGHRS and CDR2 YFSETQ come from the germline V gene. The ends lost 1 base at V and 6 bases at J; junction bases unmatched: 8. The clonotype was recovered from a young man in good health. The material sequenced was naive CD4+ T cells sorted from blood. The subset here: CD45RA+ positively selected. The chain employs TRBV5-1 and TRBJ2-2; 8 nucleotides align to TRBD2. The CDR3 bases are TGCGCCAGCAGCTTGAGGCCGGGGGGGCAACCCGGGGAGCTGTTTTTT. Its translation is CASSLRPGGQPGELFF.